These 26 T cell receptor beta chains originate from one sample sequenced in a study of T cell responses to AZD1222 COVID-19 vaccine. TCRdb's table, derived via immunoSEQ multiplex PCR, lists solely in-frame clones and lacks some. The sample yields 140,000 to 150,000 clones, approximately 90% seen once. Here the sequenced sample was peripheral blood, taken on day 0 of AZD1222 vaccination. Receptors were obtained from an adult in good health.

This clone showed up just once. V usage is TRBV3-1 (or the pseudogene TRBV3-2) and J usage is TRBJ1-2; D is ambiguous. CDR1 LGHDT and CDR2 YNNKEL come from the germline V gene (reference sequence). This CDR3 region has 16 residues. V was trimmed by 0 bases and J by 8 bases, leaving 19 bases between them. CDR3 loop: CASSQDPESFADGYTF. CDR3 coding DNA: TGTGCCAGCAGCCAAGATCCCGAGTCTTTCGCCGACGGCTACACCTTC.

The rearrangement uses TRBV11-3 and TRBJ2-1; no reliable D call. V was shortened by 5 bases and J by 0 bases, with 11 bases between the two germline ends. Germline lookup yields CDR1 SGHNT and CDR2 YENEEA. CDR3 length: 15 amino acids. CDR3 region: CASSPGAGSYNEQFF. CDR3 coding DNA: TGTGCCAGCAGCCCAGGCGCAGGCTCCTACAATGAGCAGTTCTTC.

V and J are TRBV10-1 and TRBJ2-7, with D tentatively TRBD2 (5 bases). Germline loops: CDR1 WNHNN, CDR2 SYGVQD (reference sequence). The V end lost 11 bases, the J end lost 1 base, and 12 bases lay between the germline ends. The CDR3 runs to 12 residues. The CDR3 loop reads CACPGKSYEQYF. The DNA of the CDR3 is TGCGCCTGCCCCGGGAAGTCCTACGAGCAGTACTTC.

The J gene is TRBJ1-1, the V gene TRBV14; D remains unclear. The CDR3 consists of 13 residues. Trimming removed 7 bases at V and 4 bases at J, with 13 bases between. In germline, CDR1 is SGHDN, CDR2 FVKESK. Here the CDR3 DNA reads TGTGCCAGCACCATTAACTCGGGCACTGAAGCTTTCTTT. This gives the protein CASTINSGTEAFF.

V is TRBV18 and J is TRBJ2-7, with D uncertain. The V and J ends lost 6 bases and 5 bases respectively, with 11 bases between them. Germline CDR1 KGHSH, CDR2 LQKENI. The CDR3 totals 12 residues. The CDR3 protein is CASSPGADEQYF. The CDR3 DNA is TGTGCCAGCTCCCCAGGAGCAGACGAGCAGTACTTC.

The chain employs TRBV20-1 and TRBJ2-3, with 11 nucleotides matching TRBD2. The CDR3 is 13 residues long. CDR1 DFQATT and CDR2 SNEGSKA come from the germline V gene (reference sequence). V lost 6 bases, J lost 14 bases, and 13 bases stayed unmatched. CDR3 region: CSASGSGLAVPYF. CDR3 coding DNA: TGCAGTGCAAGTGGGTCGGGACTAGCGGTCCCGTATTTT.

The chain's CDR3 is CASSPRQPTGELFF. The CDR3 DNA follows: TGTGCCAGCAGCCCCCGACAACCCACCGGGGAGCTGTTTTTT. This chain joins TRBV7-2 and TRBJ2-2; D not resolved. CDR3 length: 14 amino acids. Trimming pared 5 bases from V and 4 bases from J, leaving 11 bases between. Germline V gene data show CDR1 as SGHTA and CDR2 as FQGNSA.

The CDR3 DNA sequence: TGTGCCAGCAGCCAAGTTTCCAGGAGAGAGACCCAGTACTTC. Its translation is CASSQVSRRETQYF. V gene TRBV3-1 (or the pseudogene TRBV3-2) combines with J gene TRBJ2-5, with D unclear. This CDR3 spans 14 amino acids. Looked up from germline, CDR1 is LGHDT and CDR2 is YNNKEL (reference sequence). V lost 1 base and J 4 bases, leaving 10 bases between the germline ends.

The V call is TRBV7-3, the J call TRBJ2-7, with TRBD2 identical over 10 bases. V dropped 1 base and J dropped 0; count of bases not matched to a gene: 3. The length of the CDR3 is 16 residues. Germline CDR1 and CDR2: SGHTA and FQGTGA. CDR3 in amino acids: CASSLKASGSSYEQYF. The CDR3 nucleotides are TGTGCCAGCAGCTTAAAGGCTAGCGGGAGCTCCTACGAGCAGTACTTC. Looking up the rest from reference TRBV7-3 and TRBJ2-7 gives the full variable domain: GAGVSQTPSNKVTEKGKYVELRCDPISGHTALYWYRQSLGQGPEFLIYFQGTGAADDSGLPNDRFFAVRPEGSVSTLKIQRTERGDSAVYLCASSLKASGSSYEQYFGPGTRLTVT.

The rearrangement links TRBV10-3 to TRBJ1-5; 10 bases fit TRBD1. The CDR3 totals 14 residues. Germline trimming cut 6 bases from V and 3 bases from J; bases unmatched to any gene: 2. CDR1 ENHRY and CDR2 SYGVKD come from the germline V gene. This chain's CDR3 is CAIRGTGDNQPQHF. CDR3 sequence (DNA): TGTGCCATCAGGGGGACAGGGGACAATCAGCCCCAGCATTTT.

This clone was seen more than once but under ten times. CDR3 loop: CASRTPGQGGYEQYF. The DNA of the CDR3 is TGTGCCAGTAGGACCCCGGGACAGGGCGGCTACGAGCAGTACTTC. This rearrangement joins TRBV19 to TRBJ2-7, with 9 bases matching TRBD1. Looked up from germline, CDR1 is LNHDA and CDR2 is SQIVND (reference sequence). CDR3 length: 15 residues. The trim removed 6 bases at V and 3 bases at J, leaving 9 bases unmatched.

The CDR3 sequence: CASSPGLGQPQHF. CDR3 DNA sequence: TGTGCCAGCAGCCCGGGACTAGGGCAGCCCCAGCATTTT. The chain links TRBV7-2 to TRBJ1-5, with D perhaps matching TRBD1 (5 bases). The V end lost 5 bases, the J end lost 7 bases, and 12 bases lay between the germline ends. From germline, CDR1 is SGHTA and CDR2 FQGNSA. This CDR3 is built from 13 residues. The full variable domain, rest sourced from reference TRBV7-2 and TRBJ1-5, is GAGVSQSPSNKVTEKGKDVELRCDPISGHTALYWYRQSLGQGLEFLIYFQGNSAPDKSGLPSDRFSAERTGGSVSTLTIQRTQQEDSAVYLCASSPGLGQPQHFGDGTRLSIL.

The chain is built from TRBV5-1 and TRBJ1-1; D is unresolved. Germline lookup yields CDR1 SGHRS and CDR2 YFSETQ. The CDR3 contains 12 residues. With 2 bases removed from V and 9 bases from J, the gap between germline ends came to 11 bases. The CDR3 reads CASSFEGAQAFF. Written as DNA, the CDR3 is TGCGCCAGCAGCTTTGAGGGAGCACAAGCTTTCTTT. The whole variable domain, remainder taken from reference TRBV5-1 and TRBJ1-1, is KAGVTQTPRYLIKTRGQQVTLSCSPISGHRSVSWYQQTPGQGLQFLFEYFSETQRNKGNFPGRFSGRQFSNSRSEMNVSTLELGDSALYLCASSFEGAQAFFGQGTRLTVV.

The CDR3 coding sequence is TGTGCCAGCAGCGTACTGCAGGCTCCGGAGGCTTTCTTT. Its protein product is CASSVLQAPEAFF. This sequence joins TRBV9 and TRBJ1-1, with D unresolved. The germline CDR1 and CDR2 sequences are SGDLS and YYNGEE. Trimming pared 1 base from V and 11 bases from J, leaving 15 bases between. The CDR3 is 13 residues long.

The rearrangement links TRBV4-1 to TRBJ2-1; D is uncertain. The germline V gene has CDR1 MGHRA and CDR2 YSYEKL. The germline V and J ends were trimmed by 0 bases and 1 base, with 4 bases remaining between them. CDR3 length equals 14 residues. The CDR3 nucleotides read TGCGCCAGCAGCCAAGATGAGTCCTACAATGAGCAGTTCTTC. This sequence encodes CASSQDESYNEQFF.

The DNA for the CDR3 is TGTGCCAGCAGCCGTTCGACAGCCGTCACTGGAAACACCATATATTTT. Translating gives CASSRSTAVTGNTIYF. V is TRBV11-2 and J is TRBJ1-3; D possibly corresponds to TRBD1 (5 bases). There are 16 residues in the CDR3. Germline CDR1 is SGHAT and CDR2 is FQNNGV. V was pared by 5 bases and J by 2 bases, with 16 bases between.

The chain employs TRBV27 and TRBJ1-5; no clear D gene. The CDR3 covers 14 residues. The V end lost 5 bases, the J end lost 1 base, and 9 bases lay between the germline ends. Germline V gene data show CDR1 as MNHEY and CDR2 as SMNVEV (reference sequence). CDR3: CASSLWASNQPQHF. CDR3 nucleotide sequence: TGTGCCAGCAGTCTCTGGGCCAGCAATCAGCCCCAGCATTTT.

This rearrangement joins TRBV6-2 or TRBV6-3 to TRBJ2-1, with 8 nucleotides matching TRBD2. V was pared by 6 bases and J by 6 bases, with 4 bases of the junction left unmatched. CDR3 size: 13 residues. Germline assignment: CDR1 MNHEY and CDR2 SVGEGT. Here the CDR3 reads CASSREGVNEQFF. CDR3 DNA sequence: TGTGCCAGCAGCCGGGAGGGGGTCAATGAGCAGTTCTTC.

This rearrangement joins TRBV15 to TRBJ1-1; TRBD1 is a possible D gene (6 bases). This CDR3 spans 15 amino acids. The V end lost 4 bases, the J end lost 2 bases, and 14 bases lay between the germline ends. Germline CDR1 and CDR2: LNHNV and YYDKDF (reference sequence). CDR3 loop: CATSKGDRFNTEAFF. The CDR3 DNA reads TGTGCCACCAGCAAGGGGGACCGTTTTAACACTGAAGCTTTCTTT.

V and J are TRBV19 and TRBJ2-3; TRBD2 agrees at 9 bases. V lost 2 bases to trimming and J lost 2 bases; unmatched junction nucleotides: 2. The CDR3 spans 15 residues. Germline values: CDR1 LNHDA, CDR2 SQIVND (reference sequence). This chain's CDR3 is CASSILAGTTDTQYF. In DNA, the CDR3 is TGTGCCAGTAGTATACTAGCGGGGACCACAGATACGCAGTATTTT.

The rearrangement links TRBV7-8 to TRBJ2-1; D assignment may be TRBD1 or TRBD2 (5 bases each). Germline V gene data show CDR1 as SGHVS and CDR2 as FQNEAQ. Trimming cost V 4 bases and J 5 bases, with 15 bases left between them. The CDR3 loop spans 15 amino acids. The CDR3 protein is CASSSGPGVNNEQFF. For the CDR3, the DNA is TGTGCCAGCAGCTCGGGACCTGGGGTAAACAATGAGCAGTTCTTC.

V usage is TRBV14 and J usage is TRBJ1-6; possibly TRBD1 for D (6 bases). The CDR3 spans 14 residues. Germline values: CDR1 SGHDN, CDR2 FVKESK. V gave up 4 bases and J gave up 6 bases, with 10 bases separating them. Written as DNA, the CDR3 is TGTGCCAGCAGCCGGACAGCCTCTAATTCACCCCTCCACTTT. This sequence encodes CASSRTASNSPLHF.

The CDR3 loop reads CASSGGQVRQPQHF. In nucleotides, the CDR3 is TGTGCCAGCAGCGGCGGACAGGTACGACAGCCCCAGCATTTT. V usage is TRBV9 and J usage is TRBJ1-5; 7 bases are shared with TRBD1. The CDR3 loop spans 14 amino acids. Germline CDR1 reads SGDLS; CDR2 reads YYNGEE. V shed 3 bases, J shed 7 bases, and the junction held 7 bases outside the gene matches.

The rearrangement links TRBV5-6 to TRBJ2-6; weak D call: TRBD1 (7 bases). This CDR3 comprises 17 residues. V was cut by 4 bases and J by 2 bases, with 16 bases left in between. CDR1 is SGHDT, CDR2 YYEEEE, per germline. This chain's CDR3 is CASSPPGGRTGANVLTF. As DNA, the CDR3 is TGTGCCAGCAGCCCTCCAGGGGGGAGAACTGGGGCCAACGTCCTGACTTTC.

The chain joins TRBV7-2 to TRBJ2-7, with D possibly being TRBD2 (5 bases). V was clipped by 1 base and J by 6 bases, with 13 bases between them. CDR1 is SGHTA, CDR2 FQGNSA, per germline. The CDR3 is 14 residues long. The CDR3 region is CASSLGTGIGEQYF. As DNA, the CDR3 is TGTGCCAGCAGCTTAGGGACTGGGATAGGCGAGCAGTACTTC.

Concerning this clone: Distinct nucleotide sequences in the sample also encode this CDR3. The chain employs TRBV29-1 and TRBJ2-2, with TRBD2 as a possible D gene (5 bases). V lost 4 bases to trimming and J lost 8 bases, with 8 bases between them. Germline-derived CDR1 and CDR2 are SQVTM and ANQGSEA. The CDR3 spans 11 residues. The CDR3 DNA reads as TGCAGCGTTGGGGGAGCAGGGGAGCTGTTTTTT. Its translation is CSVGGAGELFF.